Listed below are T cell receptor beta chains from one sample, sequenced in a study of monozygotic twins with inflammatory bowel disease. TCRdb reprocessed the 5' RACE reads; each CDR3 protein has one entry and no DNA is given. This repertoire includes over 200,000 distinct CDR3 sequences. The sample consisted of blood. The receptors originated from a human donor with ulcerative colitis or Crohn's disease, or a healthy co-twin of an affected twin (not recorded which). CDR3s include the opening cysteine and the closing phenylalanine or tryptophan. Each record gives: J gene, V gene, CDR3 protein.

j_call: TRBJ2-3
v_call: TRBV11-2
cdr3_aa: CASSLSNGLRDTQYF

j_call: TRBJ2-7
v_call: TRBV28
cdr3_aa: CASSSGNGAPQYF

j_call: TRBJ2-7
v_call: TRBV20-1
cdr3_aa: CSASLEREPYEQYF

j_call: TRBJ1-6
v_call: TRBV5-1
cdr3_aa: CASSLGGVRGQPLHF

j_call: TRBJ1-2
v_call: TRBV5-6
cdr3_aa: CASRIQIWWGGQAYSGYTF

j_call: TRBJ2-1
v_call: TRBV29-1
cdr3_aa: CSVEGDLNNEQFF

j_call: TRBJ1-1
v_call: TRBV5-4
cdr3_aa: CASTIQGLSTEAFF

j_call: TRBJ2-2
v_call: TRBV5-1
cdr3_aa: CASSLFQRGNTGELFF

j_call: TRBJ2-1
v_call: TRBV4-1
cdr3_aa: CASSLPGQVSVEQFF

j_call: TRBJ1-1
v_call: TRBV20-1
cdr3_aa: CSAGGQTEAFF

j_call: TRBJ2-6
v_call: TRBV11-2
cdr3_aa: CASSLEDIDYWANVLTF

j_call: TRBJ2-7
v_call: TRBV11-2
cdr3_aa: CASSLALGQGHEQYF

j_call: TRBJ1-2
v_call: TRBV5-1
cdr3_aa: CASRTGQLNGYTF

j_call: TRBJ2-7
v_call: TRBV6-1
cdr3_aa: CASVLGEAGEQYF

j_call: TRBJ1-2
v_call: TRBV5-1
cdr3_aa: CASSRDTLYGYTF

j_call: TRBJ1-2
v_call: TRBV7-2
cdr3_aa: CASSTVTGSHGYGYTF

j_call: TRBJ1-5
v_call: TRBV13
cdr3_aa: CASSLNRGGNQPQHF

j_call: TRBJ2-3
v_call: TRBV20-1
cdr3_aa: CSAPRAASTDTQYF

j_call: TRBJ2-1
v_call: TRBV20-1
cdr3_aa: CSATPEGGRFNEQFF

j_call: TRBJ2-5
v_call: TRBV7-6
cdr3_aa: CASSPSVAPGTQYF

j_call: TRBJ2-2
v_call: TRBV5-4
cdr3_aa: CASSLNRATGELFF

j_call: TRBJ2-1
v_call: TRBV20-1
cdr3_aa: CSAREGPMRYNEQFF

j_call: TRBJ1-1
v_call: TRBV18
cdr3_aa: CASSPGQVFLAFF

j_call: TRBJ1-2
v_call: TRBV5-6
cdr3_aa: CASSFTGRVHGYTF

j_call: TRBJ1-4
v_call: TRBV5-5
cdr3_aa: CASSFRARSYEKLFF

j_call: TRBJ1-2
v_call: TRBV7-9
cdr3_aa: CASSAEGTNYGYTF

j_call: TRBJ2-3
v_call: TRBV6-5
cdr3_aa: CASSSLRGGTTDTQYF

j_call: TRBJ1-2
v_call: TRBV20-1
cdr3_aa: CSARPPNYGYTF

j_call: TRBJ2-7
v_call: TRBV12-3/TRBV12-4
cdr3_aa: CASRRTGAEEQYF

j_call: TRBJ2-7
v_call: TRBV5-1
cdr3_aa: CASSLGGLAIPEQYF

j_call: TRBJ1-1
v_call: TRBV5-1
cdr3_aa: CASSFGQNTDAFF

j_call: TRBJ2-1
v_call: TRBV5-1
cdr3_aa: CASSLEAASPVWDEQFF

j_call: TRBJ2-3
v_call: TRBV24-1
cdr3_aa: CATSDRYRAGQYF

j_call: TRBJ1-1
v_call: TRBV3-1
cdr3_aa: CASSQVWQPMNTEAFF

j_call: TRBJ2-7
v_call: TRBV7-2
cdr3_aa: CASSQPGTSGNEQYF

j_call: TRBJ1-4
v_call: TRBV5-4
cdr3_aa: CASRPRDRGWKEKLFF